This paragraph covers one T cell receptor beta chain sequence. How the authors handled the data: Reference gene primers were amplified, and this amplification served to estimate nucleated cell counts. Some clones are missing from TCRdb's copy, which holds only in-frame ones; the method was immunoSEQ multiplex PCR. That table supplies the V and J calls and clone size; D and trimming were determined from the DNA. The table lists 75,000 to 100,000 clones, roughly 89% of them singletons, with roughly 15% in the top ten. From germline, CDR1 is LGHDT and CDR2 YNNKEL (reference sequence). The CDR3 is 16 residues long. Germline trimming cut 7 bases from V and 5 bases from J; bases unmatched to any gene: 14. The record originates from a study of blood T cell repertoires in COVID-19.

The material sequenced was peripheral blood. The clonotype was recovered from a human donor in a cohort sampled during active COVID-19. V usage is TRBV3-1 (or the pseudogene TRBV3-2) and J usage is TRBJ1-2; TRBD1 matches 9 bases. CDR3 DNA: TGTGCCAGCACCACACAGGGGACAGGGTACACATATGGCTACACCTTC. Protein sequence: CASTTQGTGYTYGYTF.